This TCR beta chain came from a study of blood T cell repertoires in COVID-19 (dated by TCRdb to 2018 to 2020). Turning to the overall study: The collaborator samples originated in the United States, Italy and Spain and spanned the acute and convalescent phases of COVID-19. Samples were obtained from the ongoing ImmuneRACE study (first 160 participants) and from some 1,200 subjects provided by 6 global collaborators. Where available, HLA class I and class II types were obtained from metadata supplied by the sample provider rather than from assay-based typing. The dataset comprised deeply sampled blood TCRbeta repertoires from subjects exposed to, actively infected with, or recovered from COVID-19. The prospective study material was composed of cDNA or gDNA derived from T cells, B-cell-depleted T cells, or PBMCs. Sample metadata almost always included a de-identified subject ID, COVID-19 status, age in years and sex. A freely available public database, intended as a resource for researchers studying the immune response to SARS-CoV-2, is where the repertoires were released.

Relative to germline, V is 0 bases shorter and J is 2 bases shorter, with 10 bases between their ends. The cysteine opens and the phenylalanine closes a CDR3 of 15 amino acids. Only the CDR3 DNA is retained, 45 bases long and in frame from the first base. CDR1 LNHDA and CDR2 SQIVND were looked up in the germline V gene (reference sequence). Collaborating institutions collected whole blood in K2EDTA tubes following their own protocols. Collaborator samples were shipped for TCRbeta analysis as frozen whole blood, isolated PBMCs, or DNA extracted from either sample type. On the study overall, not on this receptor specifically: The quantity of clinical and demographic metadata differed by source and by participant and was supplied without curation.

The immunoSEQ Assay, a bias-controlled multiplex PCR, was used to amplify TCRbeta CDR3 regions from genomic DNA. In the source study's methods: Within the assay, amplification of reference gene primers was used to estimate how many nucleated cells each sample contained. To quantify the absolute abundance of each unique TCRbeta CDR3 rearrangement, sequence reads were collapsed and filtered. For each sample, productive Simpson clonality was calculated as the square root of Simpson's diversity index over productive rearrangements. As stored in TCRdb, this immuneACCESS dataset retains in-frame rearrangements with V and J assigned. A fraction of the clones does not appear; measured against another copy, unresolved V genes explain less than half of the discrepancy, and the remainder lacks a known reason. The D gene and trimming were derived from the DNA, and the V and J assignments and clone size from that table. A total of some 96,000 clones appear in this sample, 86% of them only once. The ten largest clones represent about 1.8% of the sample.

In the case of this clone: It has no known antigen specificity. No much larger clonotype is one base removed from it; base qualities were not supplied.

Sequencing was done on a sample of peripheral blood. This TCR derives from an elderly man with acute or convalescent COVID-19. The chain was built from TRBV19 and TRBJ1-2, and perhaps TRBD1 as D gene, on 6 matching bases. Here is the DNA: TGTGCCAGTAGTATAGATGGGGGCCTCAACTATGGCTACACCTTC. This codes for CASSIDGGLNYGYTF.